This TCR beta chain was retrieved from a study of T cell responses to AZD1222 COVID-19 vaccine. CDR3 size: 16 residues. Germline CDR1 reads SGHDT; CDR2 reads YYEEEE. Trimming pared 2 bases from V and 0 bases from J, leaving 14 bases between. This table comes from immunoSEQ multiplex PCR, and its TCRdb copy is limited to in-frame clones, with some not included. The sample includes 150,000 or so clones, around 92% of them seen just once. Sequenced material: peripheral blood, taken 28 days after the second AZD1222 dose. The gene calls are TRBV5-6 and TRBJ1-1; tentatively, D is TRBD1 (6 bases). The receptor was isolated from an adult who received the AZD1222 COVID-19 vaccine. The CDR3: CASSFRGTYMNTEAFF. The CDR3 DNA follows: TGTGCCAGCAGCTTTAGGGGGACCTACATGAACACTGAAGCTTTCTTT. The variable domain in full, completed from reference TRBV5-6 and TRBJ1-1, reads DAGVTQSPTHLIKTRGQQVTLRCSPKSGHDTVSWYQQALGQGPQFIFQYYEEEERQRGNFPDRFSGHQFPNYSSELNVNALLLGDSALYLCASSFRGTYMNTEAFFGQGTRLTVV.